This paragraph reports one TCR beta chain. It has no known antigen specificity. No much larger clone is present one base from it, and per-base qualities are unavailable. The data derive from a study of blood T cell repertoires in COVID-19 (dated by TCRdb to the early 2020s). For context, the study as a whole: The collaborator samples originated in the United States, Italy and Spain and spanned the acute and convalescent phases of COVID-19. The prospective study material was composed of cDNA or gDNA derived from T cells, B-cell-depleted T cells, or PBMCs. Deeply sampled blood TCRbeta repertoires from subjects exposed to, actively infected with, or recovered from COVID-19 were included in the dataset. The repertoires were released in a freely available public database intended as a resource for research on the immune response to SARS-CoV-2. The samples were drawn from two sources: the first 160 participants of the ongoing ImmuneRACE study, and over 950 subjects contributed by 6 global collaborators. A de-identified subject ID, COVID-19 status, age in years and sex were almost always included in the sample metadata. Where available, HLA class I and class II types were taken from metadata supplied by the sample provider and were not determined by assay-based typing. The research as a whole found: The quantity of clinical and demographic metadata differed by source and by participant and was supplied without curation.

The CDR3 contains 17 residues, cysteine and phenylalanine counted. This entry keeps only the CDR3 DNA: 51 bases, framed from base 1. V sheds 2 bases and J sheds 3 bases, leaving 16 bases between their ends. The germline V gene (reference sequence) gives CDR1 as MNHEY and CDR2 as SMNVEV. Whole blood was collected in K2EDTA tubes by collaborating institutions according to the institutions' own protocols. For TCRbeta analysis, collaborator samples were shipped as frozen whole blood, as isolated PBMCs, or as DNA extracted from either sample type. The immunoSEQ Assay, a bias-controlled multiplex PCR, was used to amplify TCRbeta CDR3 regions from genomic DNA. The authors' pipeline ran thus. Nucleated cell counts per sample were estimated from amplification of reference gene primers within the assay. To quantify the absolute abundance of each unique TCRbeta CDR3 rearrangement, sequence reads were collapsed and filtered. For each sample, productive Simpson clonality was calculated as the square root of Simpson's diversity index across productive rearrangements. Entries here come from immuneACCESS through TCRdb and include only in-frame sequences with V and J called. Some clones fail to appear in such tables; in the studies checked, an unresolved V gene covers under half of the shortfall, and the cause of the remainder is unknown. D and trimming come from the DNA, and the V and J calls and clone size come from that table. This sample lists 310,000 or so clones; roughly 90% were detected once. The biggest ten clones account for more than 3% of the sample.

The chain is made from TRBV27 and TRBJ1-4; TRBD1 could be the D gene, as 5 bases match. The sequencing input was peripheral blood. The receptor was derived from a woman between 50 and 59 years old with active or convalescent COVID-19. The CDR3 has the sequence CASSLAGPLGPNEKLFF. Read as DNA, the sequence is TGTGCCAGCAGTTTAGCGGGACCCCTGGGACCTAATGAAAAACTGTTTTTT.